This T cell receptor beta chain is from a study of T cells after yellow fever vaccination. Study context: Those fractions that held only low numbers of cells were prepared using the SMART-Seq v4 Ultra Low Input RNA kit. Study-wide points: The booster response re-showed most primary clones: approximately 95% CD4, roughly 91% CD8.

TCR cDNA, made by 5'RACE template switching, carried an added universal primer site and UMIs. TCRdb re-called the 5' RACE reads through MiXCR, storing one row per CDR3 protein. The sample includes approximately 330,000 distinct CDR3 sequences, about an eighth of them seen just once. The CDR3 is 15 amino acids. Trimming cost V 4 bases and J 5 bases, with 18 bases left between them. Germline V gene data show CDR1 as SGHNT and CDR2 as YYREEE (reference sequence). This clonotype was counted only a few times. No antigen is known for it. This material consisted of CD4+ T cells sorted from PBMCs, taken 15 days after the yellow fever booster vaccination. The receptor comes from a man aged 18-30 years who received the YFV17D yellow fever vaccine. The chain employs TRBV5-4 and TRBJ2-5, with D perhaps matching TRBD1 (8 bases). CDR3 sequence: CASSQDRGGVETQYF. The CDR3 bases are TGTGCCAGCAGCCAAGACAGGGGAGGGGTGGAGACCCAGTACTTC.